The present entry profiles one T cell receptor beta chain with its context. The antigen remains unidentified. The data stem from a study of T-cell memory formation after mild COVID-19. General study points: Contracting CD4+ clones were located mainly in CM and EM, and CD8+ clones in EMRA.

The V segment lost 7 bases and the J segment 1 base; nucleotides outside the gene matches: 3. This CDR3 region has 15 residues. Germline assignment: CDR1 SGHRS and CDR2 YFSETQ. cDNA libraries for TCR alpha and TCR beta, carrying sample barcodes and UMIs, came from 5'RACE with constant-segment primers. TCRdb fed the 5' RACE reads into MiXCR, producing one record per CDR3 protein. Among 100,000 to 150,000 distinct CDR3 sequences listed, approximately 6.3% were seen once. The rearrangement joins TRBV5-1 to TRBJ2-6; 9 bases agree with TRBD1. The specimen sequenced was PBMCs or a T cell subset sorted from them (not recorded which). This clonotype was obtained from an adult woman who had mild COVID-19 (a few samples of this study predate the infection). Cell type and time point are not known. The DNA for the CDR3 is TGCGCCAGCGGACAGGGGACTTCTGGGGCCAACGTCCTGACTTTC. Translation gives CASGQGTSGANVLTF.